The text below deals with one T cell receptor beta chain. This entry belongs to a study of blood T cell repertoires in COVID-19. As for the study in general: Nucleic acid was either cDNA or gDNA, and it came from T cells, B-cell-depleted T cells, or PBMCs.

The CDR3 length is 15 residues. The ends were cut back, 0 bases at V and 3 bases at J, with 12 bases in the middle. CDR1 and CDR2 (germline): LGHDT, YNNKEL (reference sequence). Per the authors' pipeline: Amplification with reference gene primers provided the estimates of nucleated cell counts. Sequencing used immunoSEQ multiplex PCR; TCRdb keeps in-frame clones, though not all of them. The V and J calls and clone size were taken over from that table, and D and trimming were inferred from the DNA. The sample consists of about 140,000 clones, around 80% of them appearing once. Sequenced sample: peripheral blood. The chain joins TRBV3-1 (or the pseudogene TRBV3-2) to TRBJ2-7; D unclear. This clonotype was obtained from a man older than 75 with acute or convalescent COVID-19. The CDR3, as DNA: TGTGCCAGCAGCCAAGATATTCGACAAATCTACGAGCAGTACTTC. This encodes CASSQDIRQIYEQYF.